Presented here are 32 T cell receptor beta chains from one specimen sequenced in a study of blood T cell repertoires in COVID-19. The data were produced by immunoSEQ multiplex PCR, yet TCRdb's version contains in-frame clones alone and is incomplete. Of about 59,000 clones in the sample, around 73% were seen once. The sample taken for sequencing was peripheral blood. The receptors stem from a man older than 75 with acute or convalescent COVID-19.

V is TRBV9 and J is TRBJ1-4, with a tentative D call TRBD1 (6 bases). Germline loops: CDR1 SGDLS, CDR2 YYNGEE. V lost 0 bases, J lost 7 bases, and 16 bases lay in between. This CDR3 region has 16 residues. In DNA, the CDR3 is TGTGCCAGCAGCGTAGGAGGCAGGGGATTGCGTGAAAAACTGTTTTTT. It encodes CASSVGGRGLREKLFF.

This clone was observed a handful of times. The genes are TRBV10-3 and TRBJ2-7; tentatively, D is TRBD1 (6 bases). The CDR3 covers 14 residues. V lost 0 bases to trimming and J lost 3 bases, with 9 bases between them. Germline V gene data show CDR1 as ENHRY and CDR2 as SYGVKD. The CDR3 protein is CAISESGQDYEQYF. The DNA of the CDR3 is TGTGCCATCAGTGAGTCGGGACAAGACTACGAGCAGTACTTC.

This chain connects TRBV2 to TRBJ1-2; D is unresolved. Germline loops: CDR1 SNHLY, CDR2 FYNNEI. The germline V and J ends were trimmed by 6 bases and 1 base, with 15 bases remaining between them. CDR3 length: 15 amino acids. CDR3: CASSPTTVSNYGYTF. In DNA, the CDR3 is TGTGCCAGCAGCCCCACAACCGTCAGTAACTATGGCTACACCTTC. The whole variable domain, remainder taken from reference TRBV2 and TRBJ1-2, is EPEVTQTPSHQVTQMGQEVILRCVPISNHLYFYWYRQILGQKVEFLVSFYNNEISEKSEIFDDQFSVERPDGSNFTLKIRSTKLEDSAMYFCASSPTTVSNYGYTFGSGTRLTVV.

This rearrangement joins TRBV7-2 to TRBJ2-3; 7 bases line up with TRBD2. The germline V gene encodes CDR1 SGHTA and CDR2 FQGNSA. The CDR3 contains 18 residues. V shed 5 bases and J 1 base; nucleotides not matched to a gene: 15. Written as DNA, the CDR3 is TGTGCCAGCAGCCCCGGGGTTGGAGCGGGGTGGGGCACAGATACGCAGTATTTT. Its translation is CASSPGVGAGWGTDTQYF.

The rearrangement joins TRBV5-4 to TRBJ2-5; 13 nucleotides match TRBD2. Germline loops: CDR1 SGHNT, CDR2 YYREEE (reference sequence). V shed 4 bases and J 3 bases; nucleotides not matched to a gene: 6. The CDR3 totals 16 residues. The CDR3 sequence: CASSPTSGRAKETQYF. Written as DNA, the CDR3 is TGTGCCAGCAGCCCAACTAGCGGGAGGGCCAAAGAGACCCAGTACTTC.

The rearrangement links TRBV5-4 to TRBJ1-6; 10 bases align to TRBD1. Germline CDR1 SGHNT, CDR2 YYREEE (reference sequence). The ends lost 0 bases at V and 7 bases at J; junction bases unmatched: 7. The CDR3 extends over 17 amino acids. The CDR3: CASSLGQGAPRNSPLHF. The DNA of the CDR3 is TGTGCCAGCAGCTTGGGACAGGGGGCGCCCAGGAATTCACCCCTCCACTTT.

This clone was seen a single time. The CDR3 loop is CASSQGGAGANVLTF. CDR3 bases: TGTGCCAGCAGCCAAGGGGGAGCCGGGGCCAACGTCCTGACTTTC. The chain combines TRBV3-1 (or the pseudogene TRBV3-2) with TRBJ2-6; D may be TRBD2 (5 bases). Trimming shortened V by 1 base and J by 4 bases, and 8 bases separated the two germline ends. The CDR3 length is 15 residues. Germline CDR1 and CDR2: LGHDT and YNNKEL (reference sequence).

In its sample, this clone was seen once. This chain connects TRBV19 to TRBJ1-1, with 7 bases matching TRBD1. Per germline, CDR1 LNHDA and CDR2 SQIVND (reference sequence). The V and J ends lost 4 bases and 3 bases, in that order; junction bases with no gene match: 5. The CDR3 length is 14 residues. The CDR3 sequence is CASSKQGTDTEAFF. CDR3 nucleotides: TGTGCCAGTAGTAAACAGGGGACCGACACTGAAGCTTTCTTT.

The table lists this clone with a count of one. This chain joins TRBV5-4 and TRBJ2-1; the match to TRBD1 covers 9 bases. In germline, CDR1 is SGHNT, CDR2 YYREEE (reference sequence). CDR3 length: 16 residues. J was trimmed by 10 bases and V by 4 bases; bases with no gene match: 15. CDR3 residues: CASSGGPGTGFGEQFF. CDR3 in DNA: TGTGCCAGCAGCGGAGGACCCGGGACAGGGTTTGGAGAGCAGTTCTTC.

This chain joins TRBV24-1 and TRBJ2-1, with a tentative D call TRBD1 (6 bases). Trimming took 7 bases from V and 7 from J, leaving 16 bases between them. Germline CDR1 is KGHDR and CDR2 is SFDVKD. This CDR3 comprises 14 residues. The DNA for the CDR3 is TGTGCCACCAGATCAGGGGAAACTAGGAATGAGCAGTTCTTC. Amino acid sequence: CATRSGETRNEQFF.

This chain links TRBV5-6 with TRBJ1-1; 9 nucleotides line up with TRBD1. This CDR3 is 16 amino acids long. Germline CDR1 reads SGHDT; CDR2 reads YYEEEE. V dropped 2 bases and J dropped 3; count of bases not matched to a gene: 8. CDR3 in DNA: TGTGCCAGCAGCTTCCTACAGGGGGCGGTTGACACTGAAGCTTTCTTT. Translating it yields CASSFLQGAVDTEAFF.

This rearrangement joins TRBV6-5 to TRBJ1-3; perhaps TRBD1 as D (6 bases). Germline CDR1 reads MNHEY; CDR2 reads SVGAGI. This CDR3 has 14 residues. The ends were cut back, 8 bases at V and 4 bases at J, with 15 bases in the middle. The chain's CDR3 is CASGVPGQGNTIYF. For the CDR3, the DNA is TGTGCCAGCGGAGTCCCGGGACAAGGAAACACCATATATTTT.

The chain employs TRBV10-2 and TRBJ1-5, with 9 bases lining up with TRBD1. CDR3 length: 14 residues. Trimming cost V 7 bases and J 0 bases; bases outside gene matches: 1. Germline V CDR1 and CDR2: WSHSY, SAAADI. DNA of the CDR3: TGCGCCAGCATGGGACAGGGTAGCAATCAGCCCCAGCATTTT. Translating gives CASMGQGSNQPQHF.

In this sample, this clone is medium-sized. The chain has TRBV7-2 and TRBJ1-2, with 7 nucleotides matching TRBD1. Germline-derived CDR1 and CDR2 are SGHTA and FQGNSA. The CDR3 covers 15 residues. V dropped 3 bases and J dropped 7; count of bases not matched to a gene: 11. The CDR3 reads CASSLGSGGGRGYTF. Written as DNA, the CDR3 is TGTGCCAGCAGCTTGGGTTCAGGGGGAGGTCGTGGCTACACCTTC.

This clone has just one count. The chain combines TRBV7-8 with TRBJ2-5; 7 nucleotides align to TRBD1. CDR1 SGHVS and CDR2 FQNEAQ come from the germline V gene. V dropped 4 bases and J dropped 1; count of bases not matched to a gene: 3. The CDR3 extends over 14 amino acids. Written as DNA, the CDR3 is TGTGCCAGCAGCTGGGACAGAAGCCAAGAGACCCAGTACTTC. This codes for CASSWDRSQETQYF.

The CDR3 nucleotides are TGTGCCAGCAGCTTAACACTAGCGCGTCCTTCGGGGGAAGAGCAGTACTTC. This gives the protein CASSLTLARPSGEEQYF. The V gene is TRBV11-2, the J gene TRBJ2-7; 7 bases align to TRBD2. The CDR3 extends over 17 amino acids. Trimming cost V 2 bases and J 7 bases; bases outside gene matches: 17. Germline V gene data show CDR1 as SGHAT and CDR2 as FQNNGV.

V usage is TRBV7-2 and J usage is TRBJ1-2; maybe TRBD1 (6 bases). V was clipped by 4 bases and J by 7 bases, with 16 bases between them. Germline V gene data show CDR1 as SGHTA and CDR2 as FQGNSA. The length of the CDR3 is 14 residues. The CDR3 here is CASSSPTGLGGYTF. For the CDR3, the DNA is TGTGCCAGCAGCTCTCCTACAGGGTTGGGTGGCTACACCTTC.

This clone was seen only once. The chain is built from TRBV13 and TRBJ2-4; 10 positions match TRBD1. The CDR3 extends over 15 amino acids. The germline CDR1 and CDR2 sequences are PRHDT and FYEKMQ (reference sequence). Unmatched junction bases numbered 7, after V lost 3 bases and J lost 8 bases. The CDR3 DNA sequence: TGTGCCAGCAGCTTGACAGGGGGCGCGCAAGACATTCAGTACTTC. This sequence encodes CASSLTGGAQDIQYF.

This chain connects TRBV6-5 to TRBJ1-1; D is unclear. CDR1 and CDR2 (germline): MNHEY, SVGAGI. The CDR3 totals 15 residues. Trimming removed 0 bases from V and 0 bases from J, with 8 bases in between. Here the CDR3 reads CASSYSPVMNTEAFF. DNA of the CDR3: TGTGCCAGCAGTTACTCGCCAGTCATGAACACTGAAGCTTTCTTT.

J is TRBJ1-4 and V is TRBV2; D may be TRBD1 (6 bases). The CDR3 is made up of 18 amino acids. Germline V CDR1 and CDR2: SNHLY, FYNNEI. The V end lost 3 bases, the J end lost 5 bases, and 22 bases lay between the germline ends. The CDR3: CASSEGKTGRIRNEKLFF. The CDR3 region has the DNA TGTGCCAGCAGTGAGGGTAAGACAGGACGAATCCGGAATGAAAAACTGTTTTTT.

The chain combines TRBV4-1 with TRBJ1-3; perhaps TRBD1 as D (6 bases). Trimming stripped 4 bases from V and 2 bases from J, with 15 bases between. Looked up from germline, CDR1 is MGHRA and CDR2 is YSYEKL. This CDR3 comprises 16 residues. As DNA, the CDR3 is TGCGCCAGCAGCCCTTTTGCAGGGGCCACTGGAAACACCATATATTTT. This encodes CASSPFAGATGNTIYF.

The J gene is TRBJ1-1, the V gene TRBV6-5; D not resolved. The CDR3 is 14 amino acids. V was cut by 7 bases and J by 0 bases, with 12 bases left in between. CDR1 MNHEY and CDR2 SVGAGI come from the germline V gene. CDR3 DNA: TGTGCCAGCATATGGAGCAGCATGAACACTGAAGCTTTCTTT. Translating gives CASIWSSMNTEAFF.

The V gene is TRBV18, the J gene TRBJ1-1; maybe TRBD1 (5 bases). V gave up 3 bases and J gave up 4 bases, with 12 bases separating them. The CDR3 sequence is 14 residues long. Germline CDR1 is KGHSH and CDR2 is LQKENI. The CDR3, as DNA: TGTGCCAGCTCACCGGGACTTGTGCTCACTGAAGCTTTCTTT. Translating gives CASSPGLVLTEAFF.

This clone was observed a handful of times. This chain joins TRBV5-1 and TRBJ2-3, with D hard to call. Germline V lookup: CDR1 SGHRS, CDR2 YFSETQ. CDR3 length equals 11 residues. The V end lost 1 base, the J end lost 5 bases, and 2 bases lay between the germline ends. The CDR3 DNA follows: TGCGCCAGCAGCTTGCAAGATACGCAGTATTTT. It specifies CASSLQDTQYF. The whole variable domain, remainder taken from reference TRBV5-1 and TRBJ2-3, is KAGVTQTPRYLIKTRGQQVTLSCSPISGHRSVSWYQQTPGQGLQFLFEYFSETQRNKGNFPGRFSGRQFSNSRSEMNVSTLELGDSALYLCASSLQDTQYFGPGTRLTVL.

The V and J genes are TRBV11-2 and TRBJ1-2; 11 nucleotides align to TRBD1. The CDR3 loop spans 15 amino acids. V was pared by 5 bases and J by 4 bases, with 6 bases of the junction left unmatched. Germline V gene sequence: CDR1 SGHAT, CDR2 FQNNGV. In DNA, the CDR3 is TGTGCCAGCAGCCTCCCCGGGACAGGGGGCTATGGCTACACCTTC. It codes for CASSLPGTGGYGYTF.

In this sample, this clone turned up a few times. DNA for the CDR3: TGTGCCAGCAGTTATCTCGGGACAGAATATGGCTACACCTTC. Its protein product is CASSYLGTEYGYTF. The chain has TRBV6-5 and TRBJ1-2; 7 bases fit TRBD1. The V gene end was trimmed by 3 bases and the J gene end by 5 bases; junction bases not matched to a gene: 6. This CDR3 comprises 14 residues. CDR1 is MNHEY and CDR2 is SVGAGI in the germline V gene.

The genes are TRBV11-3 and TRBJ2-5; TRBD2 agrees at 9 bases. Germline CDR1 SGHNT, CDR2 YENEEA. Germline trimming cut 3 bases from V and 5 bases from J; bases unmatched to any gene: 13. This CDR3 spans 17 amino acids. The CDR3 sequence: CASSFAGGGAGGETQYF. CDR3 in DNA: TGTGCCAGCAGCTTCGCGGGCGGGGGGGCCGGGGGGGAGACCCAGTACTTC.

This clone was detected once. The chain uses TRBV29-1 and TRBJ1-2; perhaps TRBD1 as D (5 bases). The CDR3 has 12 amino acids. Germline-derived CDR1 and CDR2 are SQVTM and ANQGSEA. With 5 bases removed from V and 4 bases from J, the gap between germline ends came to 11 bases. DNA of the CDR3: TGCAGCGTTCTTGACAGATCCTATGGCTACACCTTC. Translated, it gives CSVLDRSYGYTF.

This chain connects TRBV7-9 to TRBJ1-2, with 11 bases lining up with TRBD1. Germline assignment: CDR1 SEHNR and CDR2 FQNEAQ (reference sequence). The CDR3 has 18 residues. The trim removed 4 bases at V and 5 bases at J, leaving 15 bases unmatched. The CDR3, as DNA: TGTGCCAGCAGCTCACTCACCGGGACAGGGGGTCATGGGTATGGCTACACCTTC. Translating it yields CASSSLTGTGGHGYGYTF.

The chain joins TRBV5-4 to TRBJ1-1; 9 nucleotides align to TRBD1. V gave up 4 bases and J gave up 3 bases; unmatched junction bases: 4. Germline CDR1 SGHNT, CDR2 YYREEE (reference sequence). The CDR3 is 14 residues long. CDR3 nucleotide sequence: TGTGCCAGCAGCCTACAGGGGGCTTACACTGAAGCTTTCTTT. Protein sequence: CASSLQGAYTEAFF.

This clone came up once. The rearrangement links TRBV7-3 to TRBJ2-1; no definite D call. The V end was cut by 1 base, the J end by 0 bases, with 13 bases between. The CDR3 spans 17 residues. CDR1 and CDR2 (germline): SGHTA, FQGTGA. In DNA form, the CDR3 reads TGTGCCAGCAGCTTAAGGCCCTCAGGTAGCTCCTACAATGAGCAGTTCTTC. Translating it yields CASSLRPSGSSYNEQFF.

The chain couples TRBV2 to TRBJ1-2; TRBD1 might be the D (5 bases). The V and J ends lost 7 bases and 2 bases respectively, with 11 bases between them. Germline-derived CDR1 and CDR2 are SNHLY and FYNNEI. CDR3 length: 13 amino acids. DNA of the CDR3: TGTGCCAGCATACTGACAGCCAACTATGGCTACACCTTC. Protein sequence: CASILTANYGYTF.